This TCR beta chain was identified during a study of cytomegalovirus exposure and HLA in healthy donors. A word on this clone: Its antigen is not identified.

The study ran its PCR with 60 Vbeta and 13 Jbeta primers. TCRdb's table, derived via immunoSEQ multiplex PCR, lists solely in-frame clones and lacks some. Of 180,000 or so clones in the sample, 70% to 85% were seen once. CDR3 length equals 14 residues. Germline CDR1 is SGHRS and CDR2 is YFSETQ. V gave up 0 bases and J gave up 5 bases; unmatched junction bases: 3. Points from the study as a whole: Follow-up analysis found HLA locus-dependent TCR association rates, highest for DRB1 and lowest for HLA-C. Listed as cytomegalovirus-associated were over 150 TCR beta chains.

The specimen was PBMCs. The gene calls are TRBV5-1 and TRBJ1-2; 8 bases map to TRBD1. This TCR came from a woman aged 55-69 years in good health and CMV-seropositive. The CDR3 reads CASSLGGQGYGYTF. DNA for the CDR3: TGCGCCAGCAGCTTGGGAGGACAGGGTTATGGCTACACCTTC. The whole variable domain, filled in from reference TRBV5-1 and TRBJ1-2, reads KAGVTQTPRYLIKTRGQQVTLSCSPISGHRSVSWYQQTPGQGLQFLFEYFSETQRNKGNFPGRFSGRQFSNSRSEMNVSTLELGDSALYLCASSLGGQGYGYTFGSGTRLTVV.